Below are 3 T cell receptor beta chains sequenced from a single sample in a study of cytomegalovirus exposure and HLA in healthy donors. This table comes from immunoSEQ multiplex PCR, and its TCRdb copy is limited to in-frame clones, with some not included. Among some 110,000 clones listed, about 94% were seen once. Sequenced: PBMCs. The receptors come from a woman between 18 and 30 years old in good health and CMV-seronegative.

The V gene is TRBV2, the J gene TRBJ1-5; weak D call: TRBD1 (6 bases). CDR1 is SNHLY, CDR2 FYNNEI, per germline. Trimming pared 4 bases from V and 2 bases from J, leaving 15 bases between. The CDR3 is made up of 16 amino acids. Here the CDR3 reads CASSGYRVVGNQPQHF. Here the CDR3 DNA reads TGTGCCAGCAGTGGATACAGGGTAGTGGGCAATCAGCCCCAGCATTTT.

V is TRBV7-9 and J is TRBJ1-2; weak D call: TRBD1 (6 bases). The length of the CDR3 is 14 residues. Per the germline V gene, CDR1 is SEHNR and CDR2 is FQNEAQ (reference sequence). The V end lost 7 bases, the J end lost 4 bases, and 16 bases lay between the germline ends. The CDR3 coding sequence is TGTGCCAGCACCCCGACAGGTTCCGGCTATGGCTACACCTTC. It is translated as CASTPTGSGYGYTF.

On this clone itself: This likely comes from a read error, as the CDR3 has no conserved phenylalanine or tryptophan at its end. The chain carries TRBV27 and TRBJ2-3, with D possibly being TRBD1 (7 bases). Trimming shortened V by 5 bases and J by 6 bases, and 18 bases separated the two germline ends. CDR1 MNHEY and CDR2 SMNVEV come from the germline V gene (reference sequence). This CDR3 has 15 residues. The CDR3 DNA reads as TGTGCCAGCAGTCAAACCAGGGGGGAGACGGATACGCAGTATTCT. Its translation is CASSQTRGETDTQYS.